This is a list of T cell receptor beta chains from one sample in a study of pediatric ulcerative colitis. Measured with immunoSEQ multiplex PCR; TCRdb has only the in-frame clones, and not every one. The sample lists tens of thousands of clones, roughly 78% occurring once. Sequencing used blood. The receptors derive from a boy between 10 and 17 years old with severe ulcerative colitis. Each CDR3 is given with its conserved first and last residue. The D gene is left open where the match is weak.

D gene	V gene	J gene	CDR3 DNA	CDR3 protein
NA	TRBV5-4	TRBJ2-3	TGTGCCAGCAGCCCCGCCGAGCGGAGCACAGATACGCAGTATTTT	CASSPAERSTDTQYF
NA	TRBV7-9	TRBJ2-3	TGTGCCAGCAGCCCATCCCCCCGCGGGTGGGATACGCAGTATTTT	CASSPSPRGWDTQYF
NA	TRBV18	TRBJ1-5	TGTGCCAGCTCACCGTCGGACTCTAGGGCCCAGCATTTT	CASSPSDSRAQHF
NA	TRBV7-6	TRBJ1-3	TGTGCCAGCAGTTCCCCGAGGGGGGGAGAAGCTGGAAACACCATATATTTT	CASSSPRGGEAGNTIYF
NA	TRBV11-1	TRBJ1-2	TGTGCCAGCAGCTCAGACCGGGACCCATACCGGGGCTACACCTTC	CASSSDRDPYRGYTF
NA	TRBV9	TRBJ1-6	TGTGCCAGCAGCGTCGGGACCTATAATTCACCCCTCCACTTT	CASSVGTYNSPLHF
NA	TRBV15	TRBJ2-1	TGTGCCACCAGCAGAGATCCGGGGGATGAGCAGTTCTTC	CATSRDPGDEQFF
NA	TRBV7-2	TRBJ2-3	TGTGCCAGCAGCTTAGGATCCGGAATTACAGATACGCAGTATTTT	CASSLGSGITDTQYF
TRBD1	TRBV28	TRBJ1-5	TGTGCCAGCAGTGGGGCGGGACAGGGCAATCAGCCCCAGCATTTT	CASSGAGQGNQPQHF
TRBD2	TRBV7-2	TRBJ2-5	TGTGCCAGCACGCCGCGGGGGGGCCAAAAGACCCAGTACTTC	CASTPRGGQKTQYF
NA	TRBV13	TRBJ1-1	TGTGCCAGCAGCACAGCCGGGGGCGTGAACACTGAAGCTTTCTTT	CASSTAGGVNTEAFF